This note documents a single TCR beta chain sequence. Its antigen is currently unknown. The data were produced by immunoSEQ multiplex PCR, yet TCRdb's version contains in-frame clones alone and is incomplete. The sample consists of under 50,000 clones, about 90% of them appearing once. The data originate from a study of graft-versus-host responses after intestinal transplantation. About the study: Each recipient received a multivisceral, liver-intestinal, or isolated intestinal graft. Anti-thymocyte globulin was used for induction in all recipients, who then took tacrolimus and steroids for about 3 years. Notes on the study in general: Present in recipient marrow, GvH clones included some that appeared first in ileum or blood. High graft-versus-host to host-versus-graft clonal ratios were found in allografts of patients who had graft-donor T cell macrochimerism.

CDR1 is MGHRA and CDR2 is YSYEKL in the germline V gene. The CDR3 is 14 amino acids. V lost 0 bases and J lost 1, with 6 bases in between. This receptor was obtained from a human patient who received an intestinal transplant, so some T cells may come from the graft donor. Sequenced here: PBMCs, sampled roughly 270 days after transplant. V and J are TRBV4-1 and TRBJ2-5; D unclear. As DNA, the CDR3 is TGCGCCAGCAGCCAAGATAACATCCAAGAGACCCAGTACTTC. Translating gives CASSQDNIQETQYF.